The 5 T cell receptor beta chains listed next were all sequenced from one sample in a study of T-cell memory formation after mild COVID-19. In TCRdb, the 5' RACE reads were re-called with MiXCR into one record per CDR3 protein. The sample lists roughly 250,000 distinct CDR3 sequences; around 15% were seen once. Sequenced material: PBMCs or a T cell subset sorted from them (not recorded which). These receptor sequences come from a man aged 18 to 29 who had mild COVID-19 (a few samples of this study predate the infection). Cell type and time point are not known.

The genes are TRBV7-2 and TRBJ1-1; no clear D. The length of the CDR3 is 14 residues. V dropped 5 bases and J dropped 2 bases, with 12 bases sitting between them. The germline V gene encodes CDR1 SGHTA and CDR2 FQGNSA. The CDR3 is CASSPFQTNTEAFF. For the CDR3, the DNA is TGTGCCAGCAGCCCTTTCCAGACAAACACTGAAGCTTTCTTT. Full variable domain (remainder filled in from reference TRBV7-2 and TRBJ1-1): GAGVSQSPSNKVTEKGKDVELRCDPISGHTALYWYRQSLGQGLEFLIYFQGNSAPDKSGLPSDRFSAERTGGSVSTLTIQRTQQEDSAVYLCASSPFQTNTEAFFGQGTRLTVV.

This clonotype was counted a single time. A much larger clone differs by one base, so this may be a read error. The rearrangement joins TRBV15 to TRBJ2-2, with D unresolved. The CDR3 sequence is 11 residues long. Germline V gives CDR1 LNHNV, CDR2 YYDKDF (reference sequence). The V and J ends lost 4 bases and 10 bases respectively, with 7 bases between them. CDR3 bases: TGTGCCACCAGCAAATTAGAGGAGCTGTTTTTT. This codes for CATSKLEELFF.

V and J are TRBV2 and TRBJ2-7; tentative D call: TRBD1 (6 bases). This CDR3 is 14 amino acids long. Trimming took off 8 bases at V and 2 bases at J, with 16 bases between the two ends. In germline, CDR1 is SNHLY, CDR2 FYNNEI. The CDR3 DNA reads TGTGCCAGCTGGACAGCAGACCGTCCCTACGAGCAGTACGTC. Translated, it gives CASWTADRPYEQYV.

In DNA form, the CDR3 reads TGTGCCAGCAGTGCCGATTATGGGGAGACCCAGTACTTC. Translation: CASSADYGETQYF. The chain recombines TRBV6-4 with TRBJ2-5; the D is unclear. CDR1 MRHNA and CDR2 SNTAGT come from the germline V gene. The V gene lost 4 bases and the J gene lost 5 bases, with 11 bases spanning the gap. CDR3 length: 13 amino acids.

This chain uses TRBV7-2 with TRBJ1-2, with 8 nucleotides matching TRBD1. Trimming removed 7 bases from V and 3 bases from J; junction bases left unmatched: 10. Germline V gene data show CDR1 as SGHTA and CDR2 as FQGNSA. The CDR3 is made up of 15 amino acids. The chain's CDR3 is CASKKVRGRDYGYTF. CDR3 sequence (DNA): TGTGCCAGCAAAAAAGTCAGGGGGCGCGACTATGGCTACACCTTC.